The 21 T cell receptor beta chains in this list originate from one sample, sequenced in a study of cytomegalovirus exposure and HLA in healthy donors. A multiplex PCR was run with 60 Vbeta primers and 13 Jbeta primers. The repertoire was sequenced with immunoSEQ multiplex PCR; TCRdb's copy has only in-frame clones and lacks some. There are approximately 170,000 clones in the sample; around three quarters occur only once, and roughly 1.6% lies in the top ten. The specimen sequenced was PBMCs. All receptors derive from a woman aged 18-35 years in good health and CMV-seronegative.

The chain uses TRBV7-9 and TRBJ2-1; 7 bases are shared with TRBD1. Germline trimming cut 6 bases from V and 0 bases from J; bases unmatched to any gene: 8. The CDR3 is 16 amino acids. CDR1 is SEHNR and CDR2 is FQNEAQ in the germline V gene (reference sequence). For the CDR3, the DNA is TGTGCCAGCAGTCGGACAGGAGCCAGCTCCTACAATGAGCAGTTCTTC. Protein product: CASSRTGASSYNEQFF.

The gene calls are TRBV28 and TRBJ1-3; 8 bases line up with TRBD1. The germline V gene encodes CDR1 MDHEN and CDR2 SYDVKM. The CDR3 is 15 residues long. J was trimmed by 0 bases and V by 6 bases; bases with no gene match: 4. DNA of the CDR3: TGTGCCAGCAGCTCGACAGGGGCCTCTGGAAACACCATATATTTT. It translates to CASSSTGASGNTIYF.

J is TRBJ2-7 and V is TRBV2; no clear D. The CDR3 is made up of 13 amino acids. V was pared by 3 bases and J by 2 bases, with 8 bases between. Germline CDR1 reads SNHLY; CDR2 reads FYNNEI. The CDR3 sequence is CASSDTDTYEQYF. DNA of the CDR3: TGTGCCAGCAGTGACACAGACACCTACGAGCAGTACTTC.

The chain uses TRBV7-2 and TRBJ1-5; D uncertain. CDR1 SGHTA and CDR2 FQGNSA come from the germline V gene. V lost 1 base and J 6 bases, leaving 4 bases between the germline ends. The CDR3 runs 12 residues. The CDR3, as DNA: TGTGCCAGCAGCTTAGATCTTCAGCCCCAGCATTTT. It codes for CASSLDLQPQHF.

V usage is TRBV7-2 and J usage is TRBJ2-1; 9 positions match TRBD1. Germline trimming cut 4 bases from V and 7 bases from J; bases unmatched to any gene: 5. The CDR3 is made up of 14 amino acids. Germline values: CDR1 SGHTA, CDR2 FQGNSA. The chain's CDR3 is CASSSGTGKNEQFF. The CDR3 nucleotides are TGTGCCAGCAGCTCAGGGACAGGGAAAAATGAGCAGTTCTTC.

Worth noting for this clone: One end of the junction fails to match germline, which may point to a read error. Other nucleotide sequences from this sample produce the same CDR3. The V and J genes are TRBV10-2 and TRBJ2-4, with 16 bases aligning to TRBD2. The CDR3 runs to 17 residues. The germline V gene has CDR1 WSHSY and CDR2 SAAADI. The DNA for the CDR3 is TGCGCCAGCACCGGGACTAGCGGGGGGGCTGACAAAAACATCCAGTACTTC. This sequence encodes CASTGTSGGADKNIQYF.

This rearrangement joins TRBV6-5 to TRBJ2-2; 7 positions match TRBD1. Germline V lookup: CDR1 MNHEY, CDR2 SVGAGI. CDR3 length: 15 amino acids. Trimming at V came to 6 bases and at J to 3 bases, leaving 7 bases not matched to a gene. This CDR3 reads CASRKGQFDTGELFF. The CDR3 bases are TGTGCCAGCAGGAAGGGACAGTTCGACACCGGGGAGCTGTTTTTT.

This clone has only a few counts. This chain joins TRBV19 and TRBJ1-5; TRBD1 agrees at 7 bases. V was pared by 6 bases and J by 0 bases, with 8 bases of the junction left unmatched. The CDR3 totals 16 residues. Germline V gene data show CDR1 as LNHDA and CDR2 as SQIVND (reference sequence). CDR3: CASRIDRDYSNQPQHF. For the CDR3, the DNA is TGTGCCAGTAGGATTGACAGGGATTATAGCAATCAGCCCCAGCATTTT. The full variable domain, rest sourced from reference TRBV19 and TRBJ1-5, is DGGITQSPKYLFRKEGQNVTLSCEQNLNHDAMYWYRQDPGQGLRLIYYSQIVNDFQKGDIAEGYSVSREKKESFPLTVTSAQKNPTAFYLCASRIDRDYSNQPQHFGDGTRLSIL.

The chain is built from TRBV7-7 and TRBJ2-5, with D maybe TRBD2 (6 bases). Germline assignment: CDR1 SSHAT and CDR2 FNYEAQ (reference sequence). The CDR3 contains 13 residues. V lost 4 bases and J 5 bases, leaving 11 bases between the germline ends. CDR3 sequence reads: CASSSEGRETQYF. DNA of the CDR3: TGTGCCAGCAGCTCCGAGGGGAGGGAGACCCAGTACTTC.

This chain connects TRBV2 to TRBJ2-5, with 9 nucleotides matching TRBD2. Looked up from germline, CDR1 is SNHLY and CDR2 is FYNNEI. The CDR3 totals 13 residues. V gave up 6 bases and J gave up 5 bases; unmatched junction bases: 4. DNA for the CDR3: TGTGCCAGCAGAGTAGCGGGGGTGGAGACCCAGTACTTC. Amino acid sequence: CASRVAGVETQYF.

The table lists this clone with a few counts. CDR3 nucleotides: TGTGCCAGCAGCTCAAGACAGGACAATGAGCAGTTCTTC. Translation: CASSSRQDNEQFF. The chain links TRBV13 to TRBJ2-1; possible D gene TRBD1, 6 bases. The CDR3 loop spans 13 amino acids. In germline, CDR1 is PRHDT, CDR2 FYEKMQ (reference sequence). Trimming removed 4 bases from V and 5 bases from J, with 9 bases in between.

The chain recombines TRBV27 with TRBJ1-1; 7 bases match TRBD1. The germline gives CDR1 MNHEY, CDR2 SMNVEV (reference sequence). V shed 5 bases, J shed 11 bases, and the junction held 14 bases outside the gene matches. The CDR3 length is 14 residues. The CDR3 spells CASSPTPQGRRAFF. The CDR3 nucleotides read TGTGCCAGCAGTCCGACCCCACAGGGGAGGCGGGCTTTCTTT.

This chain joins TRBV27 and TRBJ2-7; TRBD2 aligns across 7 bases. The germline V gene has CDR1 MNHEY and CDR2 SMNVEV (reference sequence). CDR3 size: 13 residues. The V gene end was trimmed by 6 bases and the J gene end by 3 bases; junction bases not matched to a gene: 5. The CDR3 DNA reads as TGTGCCAGCAGCCACGGGACTAACTACGAGCAGTACTTC. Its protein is CASSHGTNYEQYF.

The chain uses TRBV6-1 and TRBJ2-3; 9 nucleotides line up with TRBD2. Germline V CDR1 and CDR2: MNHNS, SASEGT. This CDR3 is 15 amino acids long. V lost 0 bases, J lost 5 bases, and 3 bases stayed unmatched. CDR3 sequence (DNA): TGTGCCAGCAGTGAAGCTAGCGGGGGTCGAGATACGCAGTATTTT. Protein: CASSEASGGRDTQYF.

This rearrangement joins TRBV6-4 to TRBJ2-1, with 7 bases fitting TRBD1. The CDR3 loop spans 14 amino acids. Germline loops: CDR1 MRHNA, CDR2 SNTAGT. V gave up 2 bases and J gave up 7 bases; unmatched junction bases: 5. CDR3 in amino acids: CASSDGTDINEQFF. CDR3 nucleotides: TGTGCCAGCAGTGACGGGACAGATATTAATGAGCAGTTCTTC.

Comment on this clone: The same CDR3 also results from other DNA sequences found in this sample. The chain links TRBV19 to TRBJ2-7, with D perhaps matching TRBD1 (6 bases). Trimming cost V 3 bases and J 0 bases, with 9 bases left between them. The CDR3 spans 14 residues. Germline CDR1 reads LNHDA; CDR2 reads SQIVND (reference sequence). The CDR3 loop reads CASSIQGSSYEQYF. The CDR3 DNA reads TGTGCCAGTAGTATCCAGGGGAGCTCCTACGAGCAGTACTTC.

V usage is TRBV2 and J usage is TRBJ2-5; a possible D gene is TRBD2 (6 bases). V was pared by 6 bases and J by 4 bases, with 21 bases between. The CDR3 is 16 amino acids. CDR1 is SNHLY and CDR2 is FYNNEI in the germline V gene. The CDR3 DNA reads TGTGCCAGCAGGGCCGGTCCGACTAGTTTCCGAGAGACCCAGTACTTC. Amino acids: CASRAGPTSFRETQYF.

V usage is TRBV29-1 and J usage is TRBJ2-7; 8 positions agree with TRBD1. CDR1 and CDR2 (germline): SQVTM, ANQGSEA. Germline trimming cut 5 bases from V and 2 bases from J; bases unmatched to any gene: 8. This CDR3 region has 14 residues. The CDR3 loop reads CSVSPGTGTYEQYF. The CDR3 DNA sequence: TGCAGCGTTTCCCCCGGGACAGGTACCTACGAGCAGTACTTC.

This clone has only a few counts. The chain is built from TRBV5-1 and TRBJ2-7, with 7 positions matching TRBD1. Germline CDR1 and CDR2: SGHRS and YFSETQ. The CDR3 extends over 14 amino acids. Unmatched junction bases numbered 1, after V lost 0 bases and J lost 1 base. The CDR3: CASSLDRGSYEQYF. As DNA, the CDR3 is TGCGCCAGCAGCTTGGACAGGGGATCCTACGAGCAGTACTTC.

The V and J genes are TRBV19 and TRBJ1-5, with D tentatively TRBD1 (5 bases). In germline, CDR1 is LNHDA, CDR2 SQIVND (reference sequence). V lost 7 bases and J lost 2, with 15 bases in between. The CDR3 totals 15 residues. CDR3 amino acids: CASTLLGGGNQPQHF. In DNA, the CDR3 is TGTGCCAGTACCCTACTGGGGGGAGGCAATCAGCCCCAGCATTTT.

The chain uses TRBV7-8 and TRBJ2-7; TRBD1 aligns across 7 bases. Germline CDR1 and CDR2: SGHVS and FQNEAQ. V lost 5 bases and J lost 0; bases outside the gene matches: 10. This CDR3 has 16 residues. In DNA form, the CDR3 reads TGTGCCAGCAGCAAAGAAGACAGGGTCGACTCCTACGAGCAGTACTTC. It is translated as CASSKEDRVDSYEQYF.